This record looks at one T cell receptor (beta chain) sequence and its context. Its antigen remains unidentified. These data come from a study of T cells in Graves' hyperthyroidism and ophthalmopathy. Overall study findings and caveats: Using 13 V-J features, a model discriminated ophthalmopathy from stable hyperthyroidism.

Ophthalmopathy patients had Clinical Activity Score at least 3, NOSPECS grade at least 4, duration under 3 months. The V gene's germline CDR1 is LGHNT and CDR2 FRNRAP. V dropped 0 bases and J dropped 6 bases, with 12 bases sitting between them. The CDR3 spans 15 residues. TCR beta CDR3 regions were amplified from RNA transcripts. A set of HTBI primers served as the primers for a first-round RT-PCR of the TCR CDR3. TCRdb reprocessed the multiplex PCR reads via MiXCR and lists one record per CDR3 protein. Counted here are about 520,000 distinct CDR3 sequences, about 24% occurring once; the ten biggest clones make up 10% to 12%.

The rearrangement joins TRBV12-5 to TRBJ1-5; D gene ambiguous. The sequencing input was blood. This receptor was taken from a woman aged 30 to 39 with Graves' ophthalmopathy. In DNA form, the CDR3 reads TGTGCTAGTGGTTTGGTGCCGACCCCCGGTCAGCCCCAGCATTTT. It codes for CASGLVPTPGQPQHF.